One and the same sample provided the 7 T cell receptor beta chains below, sequenced in a study of T cells after somatic rescue of genetic block. The data were produced by immunoSEQ multiplex PCR, yet TCRdb's version contains in-frame clones alone and is incomplete. The table lists 67,000 or so clones, approximately 91% of them singletons. Sequencing input: peripheral blood mononuclear cells (PBMCs). Receptor source: a man aged 25-40 years.

This chain links TRBV7-9 with TRBJ2-1; 7 bases match TRBD1. Trimming at V came to 6 bases and at J to 7 bases, leaving 6 bases not matched to a gene. The CDR3 totals 13 residues. In germline, CDR1 is SEHNR, CDR2 FQNEAQ (reference sequence). The CDR3 region has the DNA TGTGCCAGCAGAAGGACAGGCACAAATGAGCAGTTCTTC. It yields the protein CASRRTGTNEQFF.

This chain joins TRBV28 and TRBJ1-1; 10 positions agree with TRBD1. V lost 8 bases, J lost 0 bases, and 21 bases stayed unmatched. This CDR3 comprises 20 residues. Germline assignment: CDR1 MDHEN and CDR2 SYDVKM. The CDR3 bases are TGTGCCAGCTCCTACCCTTCCCCGACCGGGACAGGGGCCATGAACACTGAAGCTTTCTTT. Translation gives CASSYPSPTGTGAMNTEAFF.

The rearrangement joins TRBV5-6 to TRBJ2-7; D is possibly TRBD1 (5 bases). Trimming pared 1 base from V and 0 bases from J, leaving 14 bases between. From germline, CDR1 is SGHDT and CDR2 YYEEEE. The CDR3 is 16 amino acids. The CDR3, as DNA: TGTGCCAGCAGCTTGAGGGCAGGGCTTAGCTCCTACGAGCAGTACTTC. Residues: CASSLRAGLSSYEQYF.

The genes are TRBV5-1 and TRBJ2-7; TRBD1 agrees at 11 bases. V shed 0 bases, J shed 7 bases, and the junction held 3 bases outside the gene matches. The CDR3 sequence is 14 residues long. Germline V gives CDR1 SGHRS, CDR2 YFSETQ. The CDR3 protein is CASSLGTGGQEQYF. The CDR3 DNA reads as TGCGCCAGCAGCTTGGGGACAGGGGGCCAAGAGCAGTACTTC.

A word on this clone: One end of the junction varies from germline; a read error may be responsible. The rearrangement uses TRBV4-2 and TRBJ2-6, with D tentatively TRBD1 or TRBD2 (5 bases each). This CDR3 spans 14 amino acids. Germline V gene sequence: CDR1 LGHNA, CDR2 YNFKEQ. CDR3 sequence reads: CATGQGPGPNVLTF. In DNA, the CDR3 is TGTGCAACAGGCCAGGGACCTGGGCCCAACGTCCTGACTTTC.

V and J are TRBV27 and TRBJ1-2; D ambiguous. The CDR3 runs 14 residues. V lost 3 bases and J 7 bases, leaving 15 bases between the germline ends. CDR1 is MNHEY, CDR2 SMNVEV, per germline (reference sequence). In DNA, the CDR3 is TGTGCCAGCAGTTTCGAGCCTATACTCGGTGGCTACACCTTC. Translated: CASSFEPILGGYTF.

The DNA of the CDR3 is TGTGCCAGCAGCACAGGGAGTTCCCCTGAAGCTTTCTTT. Its translation: CASSTGSSPEAFF. The chain is built from TRBV2 and TRBJ1-1; D possibly corresponds to TRBD1 (6 bases). Germline CDR1 reads SNHLY; CDR2 reads FYNNEI. CDR3 length: 13 residues. Between the trimmed V and J ends, which lost 6 bases and 6 bases, there was a span of 14 bases.